Included here is one T cell receptor (beta chain) sequence, with context. What antigen it recognizes has not been identified. One base away there is no much larger clone; base qualities are not given. The CDR3 regions of human TCRbeta chains were analyzed by immunosequencing. The authors processed their data as follows. TCRs in the repertoires were matched against a reference library of SARS-CoV-2-specific TCRs that had been generated with the MIRA antigen-specificity platform. Breadth was defined as the fraction of unique TCRs that were SARS-CoV-2-associated, and depth was defined as the fraction of total T cells that were SARS-CoV-2-associated. Each spike-specific TCR was assigned to its reactive spike region and to a CD4 or CD8 class using the MIRA data. Log10-transformed breadth and depth values were compared by one-way ANOVA with Sidak's multiple comparisons tests. TCRdb took this table from immuneACCESS and kept in-frame rearrangements with V and J called. Such tables lack part of the clones; where checked against another copy, unresolved V genes explain under half of the gap, and the rest is unexplained. That table gives V, J and clone size, and the DNA gave D and trimming. In this sample the table shows about 90,000 clones, 80% to 90% of which occur a single time. The top ten clones comprise under 20% of the sample.

This sample was included in a study of T cell responses to AZD1222 COVID-19 vaccine (dated by TCRdb to about 2021). About the study as a whole: AZD1222 recipients given second doses at about 4 weeks or at about 12 weeks were pooled, since spike-specific TCR depth and breadth were not found to differ between the two schedules. A total of just over 230 trial participants underwent TCR sequencing, of whom about 210 received two doses of AZD1222 and around 25 received two doses of the MenACWY control vaccine. Trial participants were enrolled by age into 18-55, 56-69 and 70-plus year subgroups, with about 150, 28 and 57 TCR-sequenced participants respectively. Overall results and qualifications from the work: Participants were mostly white British, with more females than males. The authors suggested clonal diversity may have been underestimated. The 56-69-year group was small, and its depth increase did not reach significance, likely because of low power. After two AZD1222 doses, both the breadth and the depth of spike-specific TCRs were significantly higher than at day 0 and than in MenACWY recipients. Because no samples from the day 14 peak response were available, repertoires could be characterized only after the peak T cell response. Vaccine-associated CD4 TCRs spanned the whole spike protein, with dominant responses in regions 160-218 and 743-854. Reportedly, almost half of the unique spike-specific TCRs recognized epitopes lying outside the regions that are mutated in the B.1.351 and B.1.1.7 variants. Conclusions about previously exposed vaccinees are limited because only six or seven AZD1222 recipients were SARS-CoV-2 seropositive at baseline.

What this sample's time point label stands for: baseline before first vaccination. Samples from vaccinated people were obtained from the UK trials COV001 and COV002, which included a single-blind randomized controlled phase 2/3 trial of AZD1222 (ChAdOx1 nCoV-19) in healthy adults. For TCRbeta chain sequencing, PBMC samples were collected from trial participants at day 0 and at day 28 after the second dose. CDR3 length: 15 amino acids, cysteine to phenylalanine. This entry keeps only the CDR3 DNA: 45 bases, framed from base 1. The germline V gene (reference sequence) sets CDR1 to LGHDT and CDR2 to YNNKEL. V loses 3 bases at its end and J loses 3 bases; junction bases beyond the gene matches: 6.

This material consisted of peripheral blood, taken on day 0 of AZD1222 vaccination. The chain couples TRBV3-1 (or the pseudogene TRBV3-2) to TRBJ2-5, with 8 middle bases fitting TRBD2. The source is an adult in good health. The nucleotides are TGTGCCAGCAGCCAGAGAAGCGGGAGTGAAGAGACCCAGTACTTC. Its coded protein is CASSQRSGSEETQYF.